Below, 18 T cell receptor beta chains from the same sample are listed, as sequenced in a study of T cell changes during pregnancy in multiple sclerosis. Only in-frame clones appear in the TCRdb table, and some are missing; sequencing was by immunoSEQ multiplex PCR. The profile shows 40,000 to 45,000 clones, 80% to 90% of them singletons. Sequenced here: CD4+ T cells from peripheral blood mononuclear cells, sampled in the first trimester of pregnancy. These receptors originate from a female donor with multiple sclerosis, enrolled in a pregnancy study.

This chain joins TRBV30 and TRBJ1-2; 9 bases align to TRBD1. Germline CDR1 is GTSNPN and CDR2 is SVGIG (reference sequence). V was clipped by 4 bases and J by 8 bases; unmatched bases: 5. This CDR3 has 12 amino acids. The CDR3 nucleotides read TGTGCCTGGATGGGGACAGGGCGGGGCTACACCTTC. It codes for CAWMGTGRGYTF.

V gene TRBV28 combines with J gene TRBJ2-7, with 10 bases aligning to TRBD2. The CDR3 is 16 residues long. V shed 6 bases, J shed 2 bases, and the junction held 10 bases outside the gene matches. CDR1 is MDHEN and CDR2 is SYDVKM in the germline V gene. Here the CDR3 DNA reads TGTGCCAGCAGCGCCTACTCCGGGACTAGCGCCTACGAGCAGTACTTC. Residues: CASSAYSGTSAYEQYF.

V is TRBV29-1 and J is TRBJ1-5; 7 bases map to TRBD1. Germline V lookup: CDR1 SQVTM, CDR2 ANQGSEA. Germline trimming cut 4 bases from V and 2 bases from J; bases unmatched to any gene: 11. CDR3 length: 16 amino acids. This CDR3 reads CSVVFLTGLGNQPQHF. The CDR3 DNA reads TGCAGCGTTGTTTTCCTGACAGGGTTGGGCAATCAGCCCCAGCATTTT.

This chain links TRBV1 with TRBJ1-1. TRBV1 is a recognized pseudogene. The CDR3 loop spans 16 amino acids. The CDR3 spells CTSTRRREHDSTEAFF. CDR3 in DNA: TGCACCAGCACCCGGCGAAGGGAGCACGATAGTACTGAAGCTTTCTTT.

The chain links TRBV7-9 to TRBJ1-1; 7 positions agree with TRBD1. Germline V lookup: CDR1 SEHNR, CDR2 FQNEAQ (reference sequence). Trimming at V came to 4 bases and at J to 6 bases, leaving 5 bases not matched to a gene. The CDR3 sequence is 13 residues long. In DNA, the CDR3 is TGTGCCAGCAGCTCGACAGGGCTTCCTGAAGCTTTCTTT. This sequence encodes CASSSTGLPEAFF.

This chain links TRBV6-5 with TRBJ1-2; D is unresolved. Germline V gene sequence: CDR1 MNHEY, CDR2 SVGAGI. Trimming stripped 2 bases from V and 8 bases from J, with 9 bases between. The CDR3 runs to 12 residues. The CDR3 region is CASSYANRGYTF. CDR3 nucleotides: TGTGCCAGCAGTTACGCAAATCGGGGCTACACCTTC.

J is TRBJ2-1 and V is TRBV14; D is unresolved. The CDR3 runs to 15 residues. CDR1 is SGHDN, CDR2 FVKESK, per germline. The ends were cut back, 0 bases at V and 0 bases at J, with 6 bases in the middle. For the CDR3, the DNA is TGTGCCAGCAGCCAAGATCAGCGCTCCTACAATGAGCAGTTCTTC. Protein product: CASSQDQRSYNEQFF.

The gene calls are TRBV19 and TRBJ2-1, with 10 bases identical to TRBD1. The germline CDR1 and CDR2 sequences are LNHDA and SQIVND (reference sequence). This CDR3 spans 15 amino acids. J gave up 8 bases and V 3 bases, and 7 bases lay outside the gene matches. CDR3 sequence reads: CASSIGQGVGDEQFF. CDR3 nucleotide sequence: TGTGCCAGTAGTATCGGACAGGGGGTCGGAGATGAGCAGTTCTTC.

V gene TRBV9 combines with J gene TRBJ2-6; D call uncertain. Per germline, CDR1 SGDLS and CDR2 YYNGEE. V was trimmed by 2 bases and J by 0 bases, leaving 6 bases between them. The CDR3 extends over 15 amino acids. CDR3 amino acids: CASSVRSSGANVLTF. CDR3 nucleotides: TGTGCCAGCAGCGTTAGGAGCTCTGGGGCCAACGTCCTGACTTTC.

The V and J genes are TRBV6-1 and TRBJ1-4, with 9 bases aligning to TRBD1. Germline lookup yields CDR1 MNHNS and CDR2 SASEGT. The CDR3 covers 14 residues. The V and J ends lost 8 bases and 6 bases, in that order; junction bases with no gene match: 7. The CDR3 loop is CASGNRGRDEKLFF. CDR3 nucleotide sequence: TGTGCCAGCGGGAACAGGGGGCGAGATGAAAAACTGTTTTTT.

The CDR3 DNA reads as TGCGCCAGCAGCTTGGGAGGGGGCGACTATGGCTACACCTTC. This translates into CASSLGGGDYGYTF. The chain couples TRBV5-1 to TRBJ1-2; 7 positions agree with TRBD1. Germline V gene sequence: CDR1 SGHRS, CDR2 YFSETQ. V lost 0 bases and J lost 3; bases outside the gene matches: 2. The CDR3 has 14 amino acids.

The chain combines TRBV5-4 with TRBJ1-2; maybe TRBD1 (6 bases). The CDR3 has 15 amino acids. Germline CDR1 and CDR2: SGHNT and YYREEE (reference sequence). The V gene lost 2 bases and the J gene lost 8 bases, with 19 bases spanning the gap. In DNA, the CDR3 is TGTGCCAGCAGCTTAAGATTCTCCGGGACATGGGGCTACACCTTC. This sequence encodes CASSLRFSGTWGYTF.

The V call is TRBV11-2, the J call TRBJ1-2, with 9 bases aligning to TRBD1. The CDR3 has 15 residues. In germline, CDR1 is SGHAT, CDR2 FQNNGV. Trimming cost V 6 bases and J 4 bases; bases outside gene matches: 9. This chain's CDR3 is CASRSTRDRVYGYTF. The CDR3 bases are TGTGCCAGCAGATCCACTCGGGACAGGGTCTATGGCTACACCTTC.

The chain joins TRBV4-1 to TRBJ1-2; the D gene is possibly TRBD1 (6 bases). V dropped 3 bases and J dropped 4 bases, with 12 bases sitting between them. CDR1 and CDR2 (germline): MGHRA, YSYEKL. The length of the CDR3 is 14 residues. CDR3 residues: CASSQDSEIYGYTF. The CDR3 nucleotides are TGCGCCAGCAGCCAGGACAGTGAGATCTATGGCTACACCTTC.

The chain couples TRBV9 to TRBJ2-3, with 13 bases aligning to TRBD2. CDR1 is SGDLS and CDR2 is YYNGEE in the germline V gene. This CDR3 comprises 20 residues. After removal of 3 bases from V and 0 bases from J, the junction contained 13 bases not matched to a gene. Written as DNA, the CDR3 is TGTGCCAGCAGCGCGGTGGCCGGGACTAGCGGGGCAACTAGCACAGATACGCAGTATTTT. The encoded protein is CASSAVAGTSGATSTDTQYF.

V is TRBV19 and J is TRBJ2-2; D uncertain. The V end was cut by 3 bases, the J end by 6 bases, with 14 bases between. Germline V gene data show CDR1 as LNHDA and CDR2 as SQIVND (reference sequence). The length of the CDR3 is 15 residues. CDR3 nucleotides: TGTGCCAGTAGTATGGTCGTTTTTGCGGCCGGGGAGCTGTTTTTT. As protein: CASSMVVFAAGELFF.

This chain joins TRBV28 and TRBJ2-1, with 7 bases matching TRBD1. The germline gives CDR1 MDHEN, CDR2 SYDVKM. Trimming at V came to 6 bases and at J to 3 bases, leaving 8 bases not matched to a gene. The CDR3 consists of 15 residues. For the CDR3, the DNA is TGTGCCAGCAGCTCGGGACAGACCCTCTACAATGAGCAGTTCTTC. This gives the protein CASSSGQTLYNEQFF.

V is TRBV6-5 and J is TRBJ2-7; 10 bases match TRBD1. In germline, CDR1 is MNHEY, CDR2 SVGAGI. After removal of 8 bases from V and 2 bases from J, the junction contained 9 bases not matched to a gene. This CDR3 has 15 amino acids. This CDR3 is CASGDPGQGTYEQYF. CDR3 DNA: TGTGCCAGCGGCGACCCGGGACAGGGGACCTACGAGCAGTACTTC.